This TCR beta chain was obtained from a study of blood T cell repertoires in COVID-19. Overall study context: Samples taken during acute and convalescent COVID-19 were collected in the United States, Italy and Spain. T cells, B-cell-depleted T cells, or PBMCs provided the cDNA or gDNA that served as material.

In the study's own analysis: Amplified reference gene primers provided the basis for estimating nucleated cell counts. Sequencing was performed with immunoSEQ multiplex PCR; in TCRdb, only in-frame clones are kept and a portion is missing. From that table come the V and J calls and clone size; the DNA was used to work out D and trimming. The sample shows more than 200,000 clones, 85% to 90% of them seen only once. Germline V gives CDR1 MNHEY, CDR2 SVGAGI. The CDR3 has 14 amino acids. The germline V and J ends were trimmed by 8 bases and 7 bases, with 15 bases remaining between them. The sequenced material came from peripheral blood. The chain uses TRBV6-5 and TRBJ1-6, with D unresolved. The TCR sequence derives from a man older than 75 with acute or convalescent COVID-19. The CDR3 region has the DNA TGTGCCAGCTTTGGCGGGCAGGAGAATTCACCCCTCCACTTT. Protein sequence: CASFGGQENSPLHF.